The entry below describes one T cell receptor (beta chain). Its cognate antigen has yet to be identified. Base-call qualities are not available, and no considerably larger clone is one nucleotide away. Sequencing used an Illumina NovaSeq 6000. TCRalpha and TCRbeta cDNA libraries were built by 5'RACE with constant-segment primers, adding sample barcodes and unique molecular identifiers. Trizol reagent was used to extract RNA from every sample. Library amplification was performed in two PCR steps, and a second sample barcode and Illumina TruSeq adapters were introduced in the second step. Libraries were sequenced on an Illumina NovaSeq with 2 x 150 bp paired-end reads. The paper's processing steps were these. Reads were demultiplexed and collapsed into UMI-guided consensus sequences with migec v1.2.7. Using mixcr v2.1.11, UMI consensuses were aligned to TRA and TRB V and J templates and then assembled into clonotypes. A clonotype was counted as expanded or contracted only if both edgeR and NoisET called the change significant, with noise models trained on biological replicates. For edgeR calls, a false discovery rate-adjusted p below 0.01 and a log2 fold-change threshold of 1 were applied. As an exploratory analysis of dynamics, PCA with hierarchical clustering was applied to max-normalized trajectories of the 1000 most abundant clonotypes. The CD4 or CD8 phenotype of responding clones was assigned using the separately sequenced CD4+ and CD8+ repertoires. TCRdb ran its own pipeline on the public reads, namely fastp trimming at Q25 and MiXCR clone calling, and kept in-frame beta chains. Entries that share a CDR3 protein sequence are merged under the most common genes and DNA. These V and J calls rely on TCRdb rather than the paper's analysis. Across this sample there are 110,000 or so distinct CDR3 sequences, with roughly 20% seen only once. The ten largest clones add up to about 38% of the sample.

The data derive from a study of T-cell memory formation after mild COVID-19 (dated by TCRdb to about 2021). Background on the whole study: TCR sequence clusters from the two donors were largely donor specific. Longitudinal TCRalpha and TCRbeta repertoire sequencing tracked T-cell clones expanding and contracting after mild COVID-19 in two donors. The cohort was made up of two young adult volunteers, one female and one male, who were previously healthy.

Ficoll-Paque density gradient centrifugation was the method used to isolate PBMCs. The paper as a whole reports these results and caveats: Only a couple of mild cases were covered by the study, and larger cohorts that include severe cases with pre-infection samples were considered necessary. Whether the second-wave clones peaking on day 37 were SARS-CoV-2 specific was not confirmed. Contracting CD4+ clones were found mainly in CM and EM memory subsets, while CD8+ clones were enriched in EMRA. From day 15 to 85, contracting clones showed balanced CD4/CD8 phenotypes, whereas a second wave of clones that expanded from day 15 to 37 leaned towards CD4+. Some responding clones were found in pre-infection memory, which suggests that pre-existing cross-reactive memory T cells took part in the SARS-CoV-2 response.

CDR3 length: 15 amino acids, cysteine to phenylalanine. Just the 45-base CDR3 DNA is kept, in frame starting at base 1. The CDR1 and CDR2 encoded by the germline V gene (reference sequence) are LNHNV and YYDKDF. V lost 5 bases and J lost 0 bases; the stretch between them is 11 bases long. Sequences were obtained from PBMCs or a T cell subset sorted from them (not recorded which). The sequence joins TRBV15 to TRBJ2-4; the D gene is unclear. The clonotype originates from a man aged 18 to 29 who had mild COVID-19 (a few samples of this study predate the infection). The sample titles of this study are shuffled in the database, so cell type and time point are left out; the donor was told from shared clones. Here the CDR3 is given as CATSFETLAKNIQYF. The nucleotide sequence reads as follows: TGTGCCACCAGCTTCGAGACCCTAGCCAAAAACATTCAGTACTTC.